The rows below give T cell receptor beta chains drawn from one sample of a study of Ad26.COV2.S vaccination and SARS-CoV-2 variants. Sequencing was performed with immunoSEQ multiplex PCR; in TCRdb, only in-frame clones are kept and a portion is missing. The sample shows about 280,000 clones, around 87% of them seen only once. The input for sequencing was peripheral blood, taken in a trial of Ad26.COV2.S vaccine versus placebo. Every receptor here comes from a person between 18 and 60 years old who received the Ad26.COV2.S COVID-19 vaccine or a placebo. Each CDR3 is given with its conserved first and last residue. A D gene is named only where the DNA matches it firmly. Not all rows give a size; the values are once, few, many and, for expanded clones, a class.

cdr3_nt cdr3_aa v_call d_call j_call clone_size
TGTGCCAGTAGTCGAAATCCGGGACTAGCGGTACAATGGGAGCAGTTCTTC CASSRNPGLAVQWEQFF TRBV19 TRBD2 TRBJ2-1 -
TGTGCCACCAGCAAAGGACTCAGCTCCTACGAGCAGTACTTC CATSKGLSSYEQYF TRBV15 - TRBJ2-7 -
TGTGCCAGCAGCTTAGCGCAAAGCTACGAGCAGTACTTC CASSLAQSYEQYF TRBV7-2 - TRBJ2-7 -
TGTGCCAGCAGCTTAGACAGGGGGTCATACAATGAGCAGTTCTTC CASSLDRGSYNEQFF TRBV7-9 TRBD1 TRBJ2-1 -
TGTGCCACCAGCAGAGACGATGGAGTGGAGGGCTACACCTTC CATSRDDGVEGYTF TRBV15 - TRBJ1-2 -
TGTGCCAGCAGGACTAGCTACGAGCAGTACTTC CASRTSYEQYF TRBV5-4 - TRBJ2-7 -
TGTGCCTGGAGTCCGGGGACAGGGGGCGTGCAGCCCCAGCATTTT CAWSPGTGGVQPQHF TRBV30 TRBD1 TRBJ1-5 -
TGTGCCAGCAGCTACAGACTAGCGGGAGTTCCCGGGGAGCTGTTTTTT CASSYRLAGVPGELFF TRBV7-7 TRBD2 TRBJ2-2 -
TGTGCCAGCAGCTTCAAGGGAGGCACAGATACGCAGTATTTT CASSFKGGTDTQYF TRBV5-6 - TRBJ2-3 -
TGTGCCAGCAGTCACGGGACGCAGCGCGCCGCCTCTGGAAACACCATATATTTT CASSHGTQRAASGNTIYF TRBV6-6 - TRBJ1-3 -
TGTGCCAGCAGTACAGAGTTTGCAACTAATGAAAAACTGTTTTTT CASSTEFATNEKLFF TRBV2 - TRBJ1-4 -
TGTGCCAGCAGCTTTGCTGCGGCAAGCTCCTACGAGCAGTACTTC CASSFAAASSYEQYF TRBV7-2 - TRBJ2-7 -
TGTGCCAGCACCTCCAGACAGAACACTGAAGCTTTCTTT CASTSRQNTEAFF TRBV19 - TRBJ1-1 -
TGTGCCAGCTCCGGGACTTCCCTCACAGATACGCAGTATTTT CASSGTSLTDTQYF TRBV2 - TRBJ2-3 once
TGTGCCACCAGCAGCGACGGACAGGGAAAACTGTTTTTT CATSSDGQGKLFF TRBV15 TRBD1 TRBJ1-4 -
TGTGCCAGCAGTCTCCGAAGGGCCACTGAAGCTTTCTTT CASSLRRATEAFF TRBV6-5 - TRBJ1-1 -
TGTGCCAGCAGTATGACAGCGAACACCGGGGAGCTGTTTTTT CASSMTANTGELFF TRBV2 - TRBJ2-2 -
TGTGCCAGCAGACTTCAGATGAACACTGAAGCTTTCTTT CASRLQMNTEAFF TRBV2 - TRBJ1-1 few
TGCGCCAGCAAGAGGGACAGGGGGAACACTGAAGCTTTCTTT CASKRDRGNTEAFF TRBV4-3 TRBD1 TRBJ1-1 once
TGCAGTGCTAGTGTAGACAGGGGCAACAATCAGCCCCAGCATTTT CSASVDRGNNQPQHF TRBV20-1 TRBD1 TRBJ1-5 -
TGTGCCAGCAGCGGGGTGAGGGGGCCCTACGAGCAGTACTTC CASSGVRGPYEQYF TRBV2 TRBD1 TRBJ2-7 -
TGTGCCAGCAGTGATACGACAGGGGGCGCTTATGCTTTCTTT CASSDTTGGAYAFF TRBV2 TRBD1 TRBJ1-1 -
TGCGCCAGCAGCTTGCTCATCGCGGCCACAGATACGCAGTATTTT CASSLLIAATDTQYF TRBV5-1 - TRBJ2-3 -
TGTGCCAGCTCACCACAGGCTGGCCTCCCTTGGGATGGCTACACCTTC CASSPQAGLPWDGYTF TRBV18 - TRBJ1-2 -
TGTGCCAGCTCACCAAGATTATCTAATAGCAATCAGCCCCAGCATTTT CASSPRLSNSNQPQHF TRBV18 - TRBJ1-5 -
TGTGCCAGCAGCTTCCGGGACGGAGATTCGACTAGCACAGATACGCAGTATTTT CASSFRDGDSTSTDTQYF TRBV13 - TRBJ2-3 -
TGTGCCAGTAGCCCATGGTCTGGGACTGAAGCTTTCTTT CASSPWSGTEAFF TRBV19 - TRBJ1-1 -
TGTGCCACCAAAGACGGAGCAAGGAAAAACATTCAGTACTTC CATKDGARKNIQYF TRBV21-1 - TRBJ2-4 -
TGCGCCAGCAGCTTGGGGGGACTAGCGGGGTTCAATGAGCAGTTCTTC CASSLGGLAGFNEQFF TRBV5-1 TRBD2 TRBJ2-1 -
TGTGCCAGCAGCAAAGGCCTGGGGACAGGGGTGGCCTATAATTCACCCCTCCACTTT CASSKGLGTGVAYNSPLHF TRBV21-1 - TRBJ1-6 -
TGTGCCCAGCCAAGGGGACGGAGAACTACTAACTATGGCTACACCTTC CAQPRGRRTTNYGYTF TRBV2 - TRBJ1-2 once
TGCGCCAGCAGCCCGGCATACAACTCCTACAATGAGCAGTTCTTC CASSPAYNSYNEQFF TRBV4-1 - TRBJ2-1 -
TGTGCCAGTAGTATAGCGAAAAGAGGTTCCAATGAGCAGTTCTTC CASSIAKRGSNEQFF TRBV19 - TRBJ2-1 once
TGTGCCAGCGTTGGGGGACTAACCTACGAGCAGTACTTC CASVGGLTYEQYF TRBV6-5 TRBD2 TRBJ2-7 -
TGTGCCAGCAGCCGGGGACAGGGGTATCACGAGCAGTACTTC CASSRGQGYHEQYF TRBV16 TRBD1 TRBJ2-7 -
TGCGCCAGCAGACCTACCGGGACGCCTTTTTACGAGCAGTACTTC CASRPTGTPFYEQYF TRBV5-1 - TRBJ2-7 -
TGTGCCAGCAGTGAAGATAACAGGGGGATGGATCAGCCCCAGCATTTT CASSEDNRGMDQPQHF TRBV6-1 TRBD1 TRBJ1-5 -
TGTGCCAGCAGCGTAGCCAGCTCTGGAAACACCATATATTTT CASSVASSGNTIYF TRBV9 - TRBJ1-3 -
TGTGCCTGGAGTGTTCCTGTGACCCCAACCACTGAAGCTTTCTTT CAWSVPVTPTTEAFF TRBV30 - TRBJ1-1 -
TGCGCCAGCAGCTTGGACGAGGGGGAGGAGAACACTGAAGCTTTCTTT CASSLDEGEENTEAFF TRBV5-1 - TRBJ1-1 -
TGCAGCGTTGTGTTGCTAGCGGGAGGGTTGACTAGCACAGATACGCAGTATTTT CSVVLLAGGLTSTDTQYF TRBV29-1 TRBD2 TRBJ2-3 -
TGTGCCAGCAGCTCTGATAATATACATGAGCAGTTCTTC CASSSDNIHEQFF TRBV7-9 - TRBJ2-1 -
TGTGCCAGCAGCTTAAGACTAGCGGGGAGCACAGATACGCAGTATTTT CASSLRLAGSTDTQYF TRBV7-2 TRBD2 TRBJ2-3 once
TGTGCCAGCTCACCACCGGGACAGGGGGTGTTCACTGAAGCTTTCTTT CASSPPGQGVFTEAFF TRBV18 TRBD1 TRBJ1-1 -
TGTGCCAGCAGGGGGACAGGGGGGAACTATGGCTACACCTTC CASRGTGGNYGYTF TRBV27 TRBD1 TRBJ1-2 -
TGCGCCAGCAGCGAGCAGGTCTTAACTAACTATGGCTACACCTTC CASSEQVLTNYGYTF TRBV5-1 - TRBJ1-2 few
TGCGCCAGCAGGACTAGCGCGAACACCGGGGAGCTGTTTTTT CASRTSANTGELFF TRBV10-1 TRBD2 TRBJ2-2 -
TGTGCCAGCAGCTTGGGACTTCTTCAGGGGAAACTGTTTTTT CASSLGLLQGKLFF TRBV5-8 - TRBJ1-4 -
TGTGCCAGCAGTTACCACGGGACAGGGGTCGGGGAAAAACTGTTTTTT CASSYHGTGVGEKLFF TRBV6-5 TRBD1 TRBJ1-4 -
TGTGCCAGCACTAGGGCAGGCGCAGATACGCAGTATTTT CASTRAGADTQYF TRBV2 - TRBJ2-3 -
TGCGCCAGCAGCCAGGAATCGGGACTAGCATCCTACAATGAGCAGTTCTTC CASSQESGLASYNEQFF TRBV4-1 TRBD2 TRBJ2-1 -
TGTGCCAGCAGCTTCACAAACCCCTTCCTTGCCGTTTCCTACGAGCAGTACTTC CASSFTNPFLAVSYEQYF TRBV7-2 - TRBJ2-7 -
TGCGCCAGCAGCTTGGGGGGGGCATCCCCCAATGAGCAGTTCTTC CASSLGGASPNEQFF TRBV5-1 - TRBJ2-1 -
TGTGCCATCAGCCCACAGGGTTTAAGTTCTGACACCTTC CAISPQGLSSDTF TRBV10-3 - TRBJ1-2 -
TGTGCCATCAGTTGGGGACAGGAAGCTTTCTTT CAISWGQEAFF TRBV10-3 TRBD1 TRBJ1-1 -